Presented here are 26 T cell receptor beta chains from one specimen sequenced in a study of CD8 T cells in Susac syndrome. RNA, at about 0.45 to 1 ug, was reverse transcribed with random hexamers. TCRdb reanalysed the immunoSEQ multiplex PCR reads using MiXCR and keeps one entry per CDR3 protein. The table has 250,000 to 350,000 distinct CDR3 sequences, about 90% seen once. Sample: CD4+ T cells from PBMCs. Receptors were obtained from a human donor with multiple sclerosis.

The chain has TRBV5-1 and TRBJ1-2; maybe TRBD1 (5 bases). The germline V gene has CDR1 SGHRS and CDR2 YFSETQ. This CDR3 is built from 16 residues. V lost 1 base and J 0 bases, leaving 13 bases between the germline ends. The CDR3 is CASSLMGRASNYGYTF. CDR3 DNA: TGCGCCAGCAGCTTGATGGGCAGGGCCTCTAACTATGGCTACACCTTC.

This chain joins TRBV12-3 or TRBV12-4 and TRBJ1-2, with TRBD1 as a possible D gene (5 bases). The CDR3 totals 15 residues. Trimming took off 0 bases at V and 4 bases at J, with 12 bases between the two ends. In nucleotides, the CDR3 is TGTGCCAGCAGTTTAGCGCTTGGGGCGGGCTATGGCTACACCTTC. Its protein product is CASSLALGAGYGYTF.

CDR3 protein: CASSPRGTANTGELFF. As DNA, the CDR3 is TGTGCCAGCTCACCACGGGGGACAGCGAACACCGGGGAGCTGTTTTTT. The J gene is TRBJ2-2, the V gene TRBV18; TRBD1 agrees at 7 bases. V trimming: 1 base; J trimming: 0 bases; junction bases outside the gene matches: 2. This CDR3 region has 16 residues. Per germline, CDR1 KGHSH and CDR2 LQKENI.

The chain couples TRBV19 to TRBJ2-5; 9 nucleotides match TRBD2. V lost 5 bases, J lost 4 bases, and 8 bases stayed unmatched. Germline CDR1 LNHDA, CDR2 SQIVND (reference sequence). CDR3 length equals 15 residues. The CDR3 protein is CASSPTSGAGETQYF. The CDR3 DNA is TGTGCCAGTAGTCCGACTAGCGGAGCCGGAGAGACCCAGTACTTC.

The chain has TRBV14 and TRBJ1-1; possible D gene TRBD1, 6 bases. CDR3 size: 15 residues. Germline V lookup: CDR1 SGHDN, CDR2 FVKESK. Trimming shortened V by 1 base and J by 2 bases, and 11 bases separated the two germline ends. The CDR3 loop reads CASSQAWTANTEAFF. The CDR3 DNA follows: TGTGCCAGCAGCCAAGCATGGACAGCCAACACTGAAGCTTTCTTT.

V and J are TRBV4-1 and TRBJ1-2; D gene uncertain. The V gene's germline CDR1 is MGHRA and CDR2 YSYEKL. The CDR3 has 14 residues. V was cut by 0 bases and J by 7 bases, with 12 bases left in between. Written as DNA, the CDR3 is TGCGCCAGCAGCCAAGACCCGGAAGGTAGTGGCTACACCTTC. Its translation: CASSQDPEGSGYTF.

The rearrangement links TRBV2 to TRBJ2-3; 8 nucleotides agree with TRBD1. There are 16 residues in the CDR3. Germline loops: CDR1 SNHLY, CDR2 FYNNEI. The V gene end was trimmed by 8 bases and the J gene end by 0 bases; junction bases not matched to a gene: 10. The CDR3 here is CASVAGGPPSTDTQYF. The CDR3 nucleotides are TGTGCCAGCGTGGCAGGGGGCCCTCCTAGCACAGATACGCAGTATTTT.

V gene TRBV7-2 combines with J gene TRBJ1-5, with D uncertain. Germline V gives CDR1 SGHTA, CDR2 FQGNSA. The CDR3 sequence is 13 residues long. Trimming took off 2 bases at V and 5 bases at J, with 7 bases between the two ends. CDR3 loop: CASSLSPDQPQHF. The CDR3 DNA reads as TGTGCCAGCAGCTTAAGTCCCGATCAGCCCCAGCATTTT.

This chain joins TRBV11-2 and TRBJ2-6; no definite D call. The CDR3 length is 15 residues. The V gene lost 1 base and the J gene lost 0 bases, with 4 bases spanning the gap. The germline CDR1 and CDR2 sequences are SGHAT and FQNNGV. For the CDR3, the DNA is TGTGCCAGCAGCTTAGGCCCCTCTGGGGCCAACGTCCTGACTTTC. Residues: CASSLGPSGANVLTF.

The chain joins TRBV12-3 or TRBV12-4 to TRBJ1-2; D unresolved. V dropped 4 bases and J dropped 8 bases, with 14 bases sitting between them. The CDR3 is 13 residues long. Here the CDR3 reads CASSSRDNRGYTF. The CDR3 DNA reads TGTGCCAGCAGTTCGAGGGATAATAGAGGCTACACCTTC.

The chain couples TRBV30 to TRBJ1-2; D may be TRBD1 (6 bases). Germline lookup yields CDR1 GTSNPN and CDR2 SVGIG (reference sequence). The CDR3 is made up of 13 amino acids. V dropped 2 bases and J dropped 4 bases, with 11 bases sitting between them. As DNA, the CDR3 is TGTGCCTGGAGTCCCAGGGGCTCCTATGGCTACACCTTC. Protein sequence: CAWSPRGSYGYTF. Full variable domain (rest looked up from reference TRBV30 and TRBJ1-2): SQTIHQWPATLVQPVGSPLSLECTVEGTSNPNLYWYRQAAGRGLQLLFYSVGIGQISSEVPQNLSASRPQDRQFILSSKKLLLSDSGFYLCAWSPRGSYGYTFGSGTRLTVV.

CDR3 amino acids: CASTSGQGASGNTIYF. CDR3 coding DNA: TGTGCCAGCACCTCAGGACAAGGAGCATCTGGAAACACCATATATTTT. The chain recombines TRBV7-8 with TRBJ1-3; D is perhaps TRBD1 (5 bases). The germline gives CDR1 SGHVS, CDR2 FQNEAQ. V dropped 7 bases and J dropped 1 base, with 17 bases sitting between them. The CDR3 contains 16 residues.

The genes are TRBV7-3 and TRBJ2-6; D not certain. This CDR3 comprises 15 residues. V was shortened by 5 bases and J by 2 bases, with 10 bases between the two germline ends. The germline V gene encodes CDR1 SGHTA and CDR2 FQGTGA. CDR3 sequence reads: CASSPSAAGANVLTF. The DNA for the CDR3 is TGTGCCAGCAGCCCCTCGGCTGCTGGGGCCAACGTCCTGACTTTC.

V is TRBV12-3 or TRBV12-4 and J is TRBJ2-5; D is possibly TRBD1 (6 bases). V gave up 4 bases and J gave up 5 bases, with 11 bases separating them. The CDR3 totals 13 residues. DNA of the CDR3: TGTGCCAGCAGTTCCGACAGGAGGGAGACCCAGTACTTC. Translating gives CASSSDRRETQYF.

The V gene is TRBV7-2, the J gene TRBJ1-2, with 7 bases matching TRBD1. The V gene's germline CDR1 is SGHTA and CDR2 FQGNSA. The V segment lost 1 base and the J segment 9 bases; nucleotides outside the gene matches: 8. The CDR3 runs 14 residues. CDR3 coding DNA: TGTGCCAGCAGCTTAGAGGAGTCAGGGGGTAGCTACACCTTC. This encodes CASSLEESGGSYTF.

Comment on this clonotype: A junction end diverges from the germline sequence, so it may reflect a read error. This chain joins TRBV7-7 and TRBJ2-3, with D hard to call. The CDR3 extends over 13 amino acids. Per the germline V gene, CDR1 is SSHAT and CDR2 is FNYEAQ (reference sequence). As DNA, the CDR3 is TGTGCTAGCAGCCGGGCGTACACAGATACGCAGTATTTT. It yields the protein CASSRAYTDTQYF.

This rearrangement joins TRBV5-1 to TRBJ1-2; 8 bases match TRBD1. The CDR3 runs to 14 residues. After removal of 4 bases from V and 5 bases from J, the junction contained 7 bases not matched to a gene. Germline V gene lookup returns CDR1 SGHRS and CDR2 YFSETQ. CDR3 DNA sequence: TGCGCCAGCAGCATAGACGGGACAGGATATGGCTACACCTTC. Its protein product is CASSIDGTGYGYTF.

This chain connects TRBV5-1 to TRBJ2-5; D not resolved. V was shortened by 4 bases and J by 0 bases, with 13 bases between the two germline ends. There are 15 residues in the CDR3. Germline V gene lookup returns CDR1 SGHRS and CDR2 YFSETQ. The CDR3: CASSINEGYQETQYF. CDR3 sequence (DNA): TGCGCCAGCAGCATTAATGAAGGATACCAAGAGACCCAGTACTTC.

The genes are TRBV7-2 and TRBJ2-5; no firm D call. V was trimmed by 1 base and J by 5 bases, leaving 8 bases between them. This CDR3 spans 13 amino acids. CDR1 SGHTA and CDR2 FQGNSA come from the germline V gene. This CDR3 is CASSLEFVETQYF. CDR3 bases: TGTGCCAGCAGCTTAGAGTTCGTGGAGACCCAGTACTTC.

The chain is built from TRBV7-2 and TRBJ1-2; TRBD1 is a possible D gene (5 bases). The germline gives CDR1 SGHTA, CDR2 FQGNSA. V lost 4 bases and J lost 7, with 13 bases in between. The length of the CDR3 is 13 residues. The CDR3 is CASSWTGPFGYTF. Written as DNA, the CDR3 is TGTGCCAGCAGCTGGACGGGGCCGTTTGGCTACACCTTC. The full variable domain, completed using reference TRBV7-2 and TRBJ1-2, is GAGVSQSPSNKVTEKGKDVELRCDPISGHTALYWYRQSLGQGLEFLIYFQGNSAPDKSGLPSDRFSAERTGGSVSTLTIQRTQQEDSAVYLCASSWTGPFGYTFGSGTRLTVV.

This sequence joins TRBV5-4 and TRBJ2-3, with TRBD2 as a possible D gene (5 bases). Trimming stripped 4 bases from V and 3 bases from J, with 18 bases between. Germline lookup yields CDR1 SGHNT and CDR2 YYREEE (reference sequence). This CDR3 contains 16 residues. Here the CDR3 reads CASSPAGLRGTDTQYF. The DNA of the CDR3 is TGTGCCAGCAGCCCGGCAGGCCTCCGAGGGACAGATACGCAGTATTTT.

V gene TRBV7-3 combines with J gene TRBJ2-7; weak D call: TRBD2 (5 bases). The CDR3 extends over 14 amino acids. Trimming cost V 2 bases and J 3 bases, with 11 bases left between them. Germline V gene data show CDR1 as SGHTA and CDR2 as FQGTGA. CDR3 DNA sequence: TGTGCCAGCAGCTTATTTGAGGGAGACTACGAGCAGTACTTC. Translation gives CASSLFEGDYEQYF. Together with reference TRBV7-3 and TRBJ2-7, the CDR3 gives the full variable domain: GAGVSQTPSNKVTEKGKYVELRCDPISGHTALYWYRQSLGQGPEFLIYFQGTGAADDSGLPNDRFFAVRPEGSVSTLKIQRTERGDSAVYLCASSLFEGDYEQYFGPGTRLTVT.

This rearrangement joins TRBV3-1 to TRBJ2-2, with no clear D. V lost 2 bases, J lost 5 bases, and 6 bases lay in between. The CDR3 runs 13 residues. The germline V gene encodes CDR1 LGHDT and CDR2 YNNKEL (reference sequence). CDR3 bases: TGTGCCAGCAGCCAAACCTGGACCGGGGAGCTGTTTTTT. Protein sequence: CASSQTWTGELFF.

V and J are TRBV7-2 and TRBJ1-4; TRBD1 matches 9 bases. Germline V CDR1 and CDR2: SGHTA, FQGNSA. The J segment lost 8 bases and the V segment lost 4 bases, leaving 2 bases of the junction unmatched. This CDR3 has 13 residues. This CDR3 reads CASSSDRGEKLFF. The CDR3 coding sequence is TGTGCCAGCAGCTCTGACAGGGGGGAAAAACTGTTTTTT.

This chain's CDR3 is CASRLDRDSYGYTF. The CDR3 nucleotides read TGTGCCAGCAGATTGGACAGGGACAGCTATGGCTACACCTTC. The rearrangement joins TRBV7-2 to TRBJ1-2; 8 bases line up with TRBD1. Germline V CDR1 and CDR2: SGHTA, FQGNSA. J gave up 4 bases and V 6 bases, and 7 bases lay outside the gene matches. This CDR3 contains 14 residues.

This chain connects TRBV20-1 to TRBJ2-3, with 8 bases that match TRBD2. The CDR3 contains 14 residues. The germline CDR1 and CDR2 sequences are DFQATT and SNEGSKA (reference sequence). V trimming: 3 bases; J trimming: 0 bases; junction bases outside the gene matches: 2. CDR3 in amino acids: CSARLAGSTDTQYF. CDR3 coding DNA: TGCAGTGCTAGGCTAGCGGGTAGCACAGATACGCAGTATTTT.